This note documents a single T cell receptor (beta chain) sequence. The data belong to a study of control samples from healthy donors and cancer patients. The repertoire was sequenced with immunoSEQ multiplex PCR; TCRdb's copy has only in-frame clones and lacks some. The table lists roughly 120,000 clones, 85% to 95% of them singletons. Sequencing was carried out using PBMCs. The receptor's source is a man aged 45-60 years with head and neck cancer.

The CDR3 reads CASSPGVGGGTLNSPLHF. CDR3 sequence (DNA): TGCGCCAGCAGCCCCGGCGTAGGTGGCGGGACACTAAATTCACCCCTCCACTTT. The chain carries TRBV4-3 and TRBJ1-6; D possibly corresponds to TRBD1 (6 bases). Germline CDR1 is LGHNA and CDR2 is YSLEER. Trimming pared 4 bases from V and 7 bases from J, leaving 23 bases between. There are 18 residues in the CDR3.